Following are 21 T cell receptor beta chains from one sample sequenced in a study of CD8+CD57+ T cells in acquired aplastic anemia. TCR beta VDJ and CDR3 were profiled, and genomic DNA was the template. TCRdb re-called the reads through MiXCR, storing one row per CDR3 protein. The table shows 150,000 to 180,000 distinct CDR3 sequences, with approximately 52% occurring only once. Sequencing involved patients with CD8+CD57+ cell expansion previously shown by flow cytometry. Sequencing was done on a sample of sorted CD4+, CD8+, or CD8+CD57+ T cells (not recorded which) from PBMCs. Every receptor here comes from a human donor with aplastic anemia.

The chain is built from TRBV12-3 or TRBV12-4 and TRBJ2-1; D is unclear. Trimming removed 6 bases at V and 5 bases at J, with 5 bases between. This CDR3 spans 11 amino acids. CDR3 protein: CASREDNEQFF. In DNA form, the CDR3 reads TGTGCCAGCAGAGAAGACAATGAGCAGTTCTTC.

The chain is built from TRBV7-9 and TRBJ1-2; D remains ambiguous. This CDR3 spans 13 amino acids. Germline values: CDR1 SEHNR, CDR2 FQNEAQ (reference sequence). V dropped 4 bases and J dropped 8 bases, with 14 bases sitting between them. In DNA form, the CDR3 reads TGTGCCAGCAGCTCGTCGCCAGGTCTAGGCTACACCTTC. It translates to CASSSSPGLGYTF. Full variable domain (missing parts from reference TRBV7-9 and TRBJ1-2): DTGVSQNPRHKITKRGQNVTFRCDPISEHNRLYWYRQTLGQGPEFLTYFQNEAQLEKSRLLSDRFSAERPKGSFSTLEIQRTEQGDSAMYLCASSSSPGLGYTFGSGTRLTVV.

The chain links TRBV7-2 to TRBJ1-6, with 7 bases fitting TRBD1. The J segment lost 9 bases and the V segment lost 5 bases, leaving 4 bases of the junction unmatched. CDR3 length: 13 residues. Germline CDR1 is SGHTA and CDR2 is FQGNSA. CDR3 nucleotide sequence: TGTGCCAGCAGCGGCAACAGGGGTTCACCCCTCCACTTT. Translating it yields CASSGNRGSPLHF.

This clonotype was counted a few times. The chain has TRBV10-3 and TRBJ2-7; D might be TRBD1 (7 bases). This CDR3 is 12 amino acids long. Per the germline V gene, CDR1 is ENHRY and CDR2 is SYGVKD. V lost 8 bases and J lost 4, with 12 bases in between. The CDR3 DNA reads TGTGCCATCCAGGCAGGGGGGTACGAGCAGTACTTC. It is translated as CAIQAGGYEQYF.

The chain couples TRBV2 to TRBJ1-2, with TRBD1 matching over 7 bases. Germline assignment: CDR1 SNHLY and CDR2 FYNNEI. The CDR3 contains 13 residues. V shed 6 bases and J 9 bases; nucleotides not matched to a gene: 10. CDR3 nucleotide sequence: TGTGCCAGCAGCCTTCGACAGGGAAGGAGCTACACCTTC. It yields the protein CASSLRQGRSYTF.

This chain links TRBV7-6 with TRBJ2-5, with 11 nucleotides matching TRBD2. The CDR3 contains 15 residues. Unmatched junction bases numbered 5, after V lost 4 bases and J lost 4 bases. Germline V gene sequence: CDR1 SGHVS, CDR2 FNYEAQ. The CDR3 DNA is TGTGCCAGCAGCTCTAGCGGGGGGCAGAGAGAGACCCAGTACTTC. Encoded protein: CASSSSGGQRETQYF.

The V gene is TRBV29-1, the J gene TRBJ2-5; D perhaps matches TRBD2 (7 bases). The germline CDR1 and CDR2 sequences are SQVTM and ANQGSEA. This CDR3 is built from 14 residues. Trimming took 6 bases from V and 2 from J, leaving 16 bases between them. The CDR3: CSVPSGTRQETQYF. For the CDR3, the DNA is TGCAGCGTGCCGAGCGGGACAAGACAAGAGACCCAGTACTTC. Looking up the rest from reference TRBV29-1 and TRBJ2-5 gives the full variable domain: SAVISQKPSRDICQRGTSLTIQCQVDSQVTMMFWYRQQPGQSLTLIATANQGSEATYESGFVIDKFPISRPNLTFSTLTVSNMSPEDSSIYLCSVPSGTRQETQYFGPGTRLLVL.

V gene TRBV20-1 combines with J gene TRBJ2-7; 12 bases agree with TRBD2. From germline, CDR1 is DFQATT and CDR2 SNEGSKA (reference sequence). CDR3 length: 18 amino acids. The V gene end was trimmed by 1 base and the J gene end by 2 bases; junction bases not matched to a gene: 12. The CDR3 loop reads CSARGSLGRTSGAYEQYF. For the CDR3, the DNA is TGCAGTGCTAGAGGGAGTCTCGGGCGGACTAGCGGGGCCTACGAGCAGTACTTC.

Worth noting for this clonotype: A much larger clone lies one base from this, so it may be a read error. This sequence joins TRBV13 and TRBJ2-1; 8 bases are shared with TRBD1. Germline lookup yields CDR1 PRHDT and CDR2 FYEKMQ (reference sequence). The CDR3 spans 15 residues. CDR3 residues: CASRYRGSPQNEQLF. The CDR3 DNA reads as TGTGCCAGCAGATACAGGGGGTCTCCCCAAAATGAGCAGCTCTTC.

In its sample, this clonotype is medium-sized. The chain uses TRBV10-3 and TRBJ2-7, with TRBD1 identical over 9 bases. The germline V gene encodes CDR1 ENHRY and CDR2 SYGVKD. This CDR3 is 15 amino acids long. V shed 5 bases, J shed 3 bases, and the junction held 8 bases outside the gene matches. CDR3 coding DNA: TGTGCCATCAGTCCGCGGGACAGGGCCAGCTACGAGCAGTACTTC. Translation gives CAISPRDRASYEQYF.

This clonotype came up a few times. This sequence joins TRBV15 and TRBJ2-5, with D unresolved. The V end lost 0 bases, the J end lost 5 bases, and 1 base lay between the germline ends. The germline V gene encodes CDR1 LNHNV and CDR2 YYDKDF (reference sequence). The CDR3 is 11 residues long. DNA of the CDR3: TGTGCCACCAGCAGAGAGGAGACCCAGTACTTC. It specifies CATSREETQYF.

CDR3 region: CAISRGTGNSGNTIYF. The CDR3 DNA is TGTGCCATCAGTCGGGGGACAGGTAACTCTGGAAACACCATATATTTT. The chain uses TRBV10-3 and TRBJ1-3; 8 nucleotides agree with TRBD1. The CDR3 length is 16 residues. Germline-derived CDR1 and CDR2 are ENHRY and SYGVKD. With V trimmed by 5 bases and J by 0 bases, 6 bases remained unmatched.

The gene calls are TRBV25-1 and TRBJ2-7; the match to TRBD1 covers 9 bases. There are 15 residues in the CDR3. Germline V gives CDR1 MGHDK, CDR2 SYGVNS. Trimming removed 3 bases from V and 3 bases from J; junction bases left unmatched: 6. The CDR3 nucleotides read TGTGCCAGCAGTGACACCCCGGGACAGGGCTACGAGCAGTACTTC. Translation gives CASSDTPGQGYEQYF.

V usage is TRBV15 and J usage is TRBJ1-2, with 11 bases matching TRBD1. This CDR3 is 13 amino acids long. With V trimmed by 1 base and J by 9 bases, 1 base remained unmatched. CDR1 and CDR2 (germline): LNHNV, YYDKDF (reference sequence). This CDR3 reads CATSRGTGGSYTF. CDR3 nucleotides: TGTGCCACCAGCAGAGGGACAGGGGGCAGCTACACCTTC.

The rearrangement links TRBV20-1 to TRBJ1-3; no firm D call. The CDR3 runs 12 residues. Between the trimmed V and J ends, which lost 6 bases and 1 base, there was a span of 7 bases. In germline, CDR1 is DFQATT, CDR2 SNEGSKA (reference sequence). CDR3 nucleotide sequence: TGCAGTGCCACAGATTCTGGAAACACCATATATTTT. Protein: CSATDSGNTIYF.

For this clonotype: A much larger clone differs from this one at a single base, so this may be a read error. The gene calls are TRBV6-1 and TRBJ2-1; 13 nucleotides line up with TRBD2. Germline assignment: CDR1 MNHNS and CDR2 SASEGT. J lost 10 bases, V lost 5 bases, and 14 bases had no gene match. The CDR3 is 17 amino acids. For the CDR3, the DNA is TGTGCCAGCAGTACTGGACTAGCGGGGGCCCTCCCCTACGAGCAGTTCTTC. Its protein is CASSTGLAGALPYEQFF.

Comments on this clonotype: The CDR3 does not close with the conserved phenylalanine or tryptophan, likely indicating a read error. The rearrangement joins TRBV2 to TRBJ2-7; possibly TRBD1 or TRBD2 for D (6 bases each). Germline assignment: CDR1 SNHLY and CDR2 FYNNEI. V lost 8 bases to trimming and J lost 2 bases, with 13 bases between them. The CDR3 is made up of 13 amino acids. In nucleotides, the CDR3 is TGTGCCAGCGGCGGGGACAAGGCCTACGAGCAGTACATC. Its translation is CASGGDKAYEQYI.

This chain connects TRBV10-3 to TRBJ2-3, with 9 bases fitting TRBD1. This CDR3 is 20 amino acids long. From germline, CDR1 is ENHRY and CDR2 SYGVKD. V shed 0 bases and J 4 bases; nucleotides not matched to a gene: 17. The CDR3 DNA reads TGTGCCATCAGTGAGTCTCTCGGGACAGGGACAGGACTGCACGCAGATACGCAGTATTTT. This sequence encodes CAISESLGTGTGLHADTQYF.

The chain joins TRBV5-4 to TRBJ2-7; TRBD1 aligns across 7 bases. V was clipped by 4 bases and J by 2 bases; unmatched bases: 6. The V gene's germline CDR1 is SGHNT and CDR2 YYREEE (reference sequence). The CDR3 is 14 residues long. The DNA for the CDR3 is TGTGCCAGCAGCCAGGGGACAGCCACCTACGAGCAGTACTTC. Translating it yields CASSQGTATYEQYF.

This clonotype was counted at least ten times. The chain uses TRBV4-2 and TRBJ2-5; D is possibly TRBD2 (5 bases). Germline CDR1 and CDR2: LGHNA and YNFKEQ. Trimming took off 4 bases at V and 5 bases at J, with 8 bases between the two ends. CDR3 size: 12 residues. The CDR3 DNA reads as TGTGCCAGCAGCCCCCCGGGGGAGACCCAGTACTTC. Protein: CASSPPGETQYF.

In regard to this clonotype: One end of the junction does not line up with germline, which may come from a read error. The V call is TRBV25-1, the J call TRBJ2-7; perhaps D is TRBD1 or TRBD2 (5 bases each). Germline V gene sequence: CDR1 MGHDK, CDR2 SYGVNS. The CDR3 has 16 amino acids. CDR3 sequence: CATSDSRTSGPYEQYF. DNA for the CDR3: TGTGCCACCAGTGATTCGCGGACAAGCGGACCCTACGAGCAGTACTTC.